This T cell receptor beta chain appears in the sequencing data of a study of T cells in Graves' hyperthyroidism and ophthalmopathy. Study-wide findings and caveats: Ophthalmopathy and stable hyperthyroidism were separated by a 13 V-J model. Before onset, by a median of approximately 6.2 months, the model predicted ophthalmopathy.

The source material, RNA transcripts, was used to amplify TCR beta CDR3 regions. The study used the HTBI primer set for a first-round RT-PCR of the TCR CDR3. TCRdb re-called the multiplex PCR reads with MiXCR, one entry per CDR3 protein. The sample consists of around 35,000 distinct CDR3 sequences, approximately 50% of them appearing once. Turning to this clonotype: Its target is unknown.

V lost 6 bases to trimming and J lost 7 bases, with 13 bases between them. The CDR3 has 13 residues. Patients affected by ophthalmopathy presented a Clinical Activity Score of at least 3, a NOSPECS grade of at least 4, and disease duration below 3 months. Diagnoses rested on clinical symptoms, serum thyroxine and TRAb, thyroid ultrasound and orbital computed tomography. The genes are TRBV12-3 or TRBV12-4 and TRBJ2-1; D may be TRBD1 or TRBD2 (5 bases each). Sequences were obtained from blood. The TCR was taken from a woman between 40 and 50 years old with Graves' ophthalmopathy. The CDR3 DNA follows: TGTGCCAGCAGCCTGGGGACGGGTAATGAGCAGTTCTTC. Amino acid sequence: CASSLGTGNEQFF.